The following is a TCR beta chain sequence with its context. The junction differs from germline at one of its ends, possibly a read error. Other DNA sequences in this sample translate to the same CDR3. The record originates from a study of T cell changes during pregnancy in multiple sclerosis. This CDR3 spans 14 amino acids. Germline CDR1 and CDR2: MNHNY and SVGAGI (reference sequence). Sequencing used immunoSEQ multiplex PCR; TCRdb keeps in-frame clones, though not all of them. The profile shows tens of thousands of clones, 75% to 90% of them singletons. Sequenced material: CD4+ T cells from peripheral blood mononuclear cells, taken in the first trimester of pregnancy. The TCR was taken from a female donor in good health, enrolled as a control in a pregnancy study. The chain employs TRBV6-6 and TRBJ2-7; TRBD2 agrees at 13 bases. CDR3 protein: CASSLTSGRYEQYF. The CDR3 DNA follows: TGCGCCAGCAGTTTGACTAGCGGGAGGTACGAGCAGTACTTC.